Below, one T cell receptor (beta chain) is given with its context. Its antigen is still unknown. No base qualities exist here, and no much larger clone lies one base off it. CDR1 SEHNR and CDR2 FQNEAQ are derived from the germline V gene (reference sequence). Deletion took 6 bases off V and 6 bases off J, with a span of 11 bases between the germline ends. The CDR3 runs 12 amino acids, cysteine and phenylalanine included. Only the CDR3 region is kept as DNA, spanning 36 bases read in frame from base 1. This sample is drawn from a study of T-cell reconstitution after alpha-beta-depleted transplantation in children listed by TCRdb under 2016. For the wider study: T-cell immune reconstitution after TCRalphabeta/CD19-depleted allogeneic hematopoietic cell transplantation in children was quantitatively tracked in the study by means of TCR repertoire profiling.

Library creation used PCR. Sequenced using an Illumina HiSeq 2500. Molecular barcoding was employed in the preparation of TCR libraries, with unique molecular identifiers being used to normalize TCRbeta repertoire quantification. TCRdb redid the processing of the public reads, applying fastp at Q25 and MiXCR, and retained in-frame beta chains. Each CDR3 protein appears once, grouped with its most common genes and DNA. The sample profile shows about 400,000 distinct CDR3 sequences; 20% of them were found once. The biggest ten clones account for 3.5% to 4% of the sample. The V and J segments used are TRBV7-9 and TRBJ1-2; the D gene identity is not certain. This material consisted of PBMCs from the stem cell graft donor, taken from the stem cell graft. This TCR was recovered from a human donor who donated a stem cell graft to a child with acute myeloid leukemia. The nucleotide sequence reads as follows: TGTGCCAGCAGGCTCCAAGGGCATGGCTACACCTTC. It codes for CASRLQGHGYTF. Joined to the reference TRBV7-9 and TRBJ1-2 proteins, this CDR3 gives the full variable domain: DTGVSQNPRHKITKRGQNVTFRCDPISEHNRLYWYRQTLGQGPEFLTYFQNEAQLEKSRLLSDRFSAERPKGSFSTLEIQRTEQGDSAMYLCASRLQGHGYTFGSGTRLTVV.